Shown below are 11 T cell receptor beta chains from a single sample sequenced in a study of shared clonotypes between healthy human individuals. Assay: immunoSEQ multiplex PCR; the TCRdb copy retains only in-frame clones and omits some. The data show approximately 1,500,000 clones, roughly 98% seen once. Sequenced: naive CD4+ T cells sorted from blood. Documented subset: CD45RA+ positively selected. The receptors come from a man younger than 40 in good health.

The rearrangement uses TRBV5-8 and TRBJ2-2, with TRBD2 matching over 8 bases. Germline loops: CDR1 SGHTS, CDR2 YDEGEE. CDR3 length: 16 amino acids. V trimming: 1 base; J trimming: 4 bases; junction bases outside the gene matches: 6. For the CDR3, the DNA is TGTGCCAGCAGCTTGCCCCGGGAGGGCAGCACCGGGGAGCTGTTTTTT. Its protein is CASSLPREGSTGELFF.

This chain connects TRBV7-9 to TRBJ2-7, with unresolved D. Germline-derived CDR1 and CDR2 are SEHNR and FQNEAQ (reference sequence). The CDR3 sequence is 14 residues long. Between the trimmed V and J ends, which lost 5 bases and 5 bases, there was a span of 16 bases. CDR3 bases: TGTGCCAGCAGCCACCGTTTAGGGTGGGACGAGCAGTACTTC. Translating it yields CASSHRLGWDEQYF.

The J gene is TRBJ1-5, the V gene TRBV23-1; 9 positions match TRBD1. TRBV23-1 is noted as an ORF with a role that remains uncertain. This CDR3 has 17 amino acids. The ends lost 4 bases at V and 1 base at J; junction bases unmatched: 8. In DNA form, the CDR3 reads TGCGCCAGCAGTCTAGGACAGGGGATCTGCAGCAATCAGCCCCAGCATTTT. Its translation is CASSLGQGICSNQPQHF.

The rearrangement joins TRBV18 to TRBJ2-1, with TRBD2 identical over 13 bases. The CDR3 sequence is 14 residues long. Germline CDR1 is KGHSH and CDR2 is LQKENI. V shed 4 bases, J shed 8 bases, and the junction held 2 bases outside the gene matches. The CDR3 DNA follows: TGTGCCAGCTCACTCGGACTAGCGGGAGATGAGCAGTTCTTC. This codes for CASSLGLAGDEQFF.

This sequence joins TRBV18 and TRBJ1-3; D may be TRBD1 (5 bases). Per the germline V gene, CDR1 is KGHSH and CDR2 is LQKENI. The length of the CDR3 is 19 residues. With 1 base removed from V and 4 bases from J, the gap between germline ends came to 23 bases. This CDR3 reads CASSPQTIIGAITGNTIYF. DNA for the CDR3: TGTGCCAGCTCACCACAGACAATCATCGGGGCGATCACAGGAAACACCATATATTTT.

About this clone itself: Other nucleotide sequences in the sample specify the same CDR3. The rearrangement uses TRBV18 and TRBJ2-3, with a possible D match to TRBD1 (6 bases). The germline CDR1 and CDR2 sequences are KGHSH and LQKENI. This CDR3 comprises 14 residues. Deletions cut 6 bases from V and 0 bases from J, with 10 bases between. CDR3 nucleotides: TGTGCCAGCTCCTTGGGGGCTAGCACAGATACGCAGTATTTT. As protein: CASSLGASTDTQYF. The variable domain in full, with the rest retrieved from reference TRBV18 and TRBJ2-3, is NAGVMQNPRHLVRRRGQEARLRCSPMKGHSHVYWYRQLPEEGLKFMVYLQKENIIDESGMPKERFSAEFPKEGPSILRIQQVVRGDSAAYFCASSLGASTDTQYFGPGTRLTVL.

The chain carries TRBV6-5 and TRBJ2-4; 10 bases agree with TRBD1. V lost 6 bases, J lost 2 bases, and 4 bases stayed unmatched. CDR1 and CDR2 (germline): MNHEY, SVGAGI. The CDR3 is 15 residues long. Here the CDR3 DNA reads TGTGCCAGCAGACCGGACAGGGGGACCAAAAACATTCAGTACTTC. Protein sequence: CASRPDRGTKNIQYF.

This chain uses TRBV5-1 with TRBJ2-5; no definite D call. Germline V gives CDR1 SGHRS, CDR2 YFSETQ. V was trimmed by 4 bases and J by 4 bases, leaving 17 bases between them. The length of the CDR3 is 15 residues. The DNA of the CDR3 is TGCGCCAGCAGCCCACAGACATTGGCGCCAGAGACCCAGTACTTC. Translated, it gives CASSPQTLAPETQYF.

This sequence joins TRBV15 and TRBJ1-4, with 7 bases identical to TRBD1. Germline V gene lookup returns CDR1 LNHNV and CDR2 YYDKDF (reference sequence). The CDR3 has 18 residues. The junction had 17 bases not matched to a gene; V was cut back by 2 bases and J by 8 bases. The CDR3 coding sequence is TGTGCCACCAGCAGAAGCGCCCGAACAGGGGCCGCTGACGAAAAACTGTTTTTT. This translates into CATSRSARTGAADEKLFF.

The chain recombines TRBV5-1 with TRBJ2-2, with TRBD2 identical over 8 bases. Per the germline V gene, CDR1 is SGHRS and CDR2 is YFSETQ. The CDR3 is 16 amino acids. V dropped 4 bases and J dropped 5; count of bases not matched to a gene: 10. CDR3 loop: CASSHLAGGGTGELFF. The CDR3 coding sequence is TGCGCCAGCAGCCATCTAGCGGGTGGAGGGACCGGGGAGCTGTTTTTT.

The CDR3 is CASSETTGGTGELFF. The CDR3, as DNA: TGTGCCAGCAGTGAAACCACAGGGGGTACCGGGGAGCTGTTTTTT. The gene calls are TRBV6-1 and TRBJ2-2; TRBD1 aligns across 8 bases. The CDR3 consists of 15 residues. V trimming: 2 bases; J trimming: 5 bases; junction bases outside the gene matches: 4. Germline lookup yields CDR1 MNHNS and CDR2 SASEGT.